The 18 T cell receptor beta chains below were found in one sample sequenced in a study of Ad26.COV2.S vaccination and SARS-CoV-2 variants. Treatment described: about 20 received Ad26.COV2.S at low or high dose, single or two shots; five or six received placebo; per-sample allocation not given. After the first vaccine or placebo injection, samples were drawn on day 63. The method was immunoSEQ multiplex PCR; TCRdb's version includes in-frame clones alone and lacks a portion of them. In the table there are 300,000 to 400,000 clones, more than 85% of which are singletons. This specimen was peripheral blood, taken in a trial of Ad26.COV2.S vaccine versus placebo. Receptors originate from a person between 18 and 65 years old who received the Ad26.COV2.S COVID-19 vaccine or a placebo.

The rearrangement links TRBV7-2 to TRBJ2-7; TRBD2 matches at 8 bases. Germline V gene data show CDR1 as SGHTA and CDR2 as FQGNSA. The CDR3 totals 15 residues. J gave up 6 bases and V 6 bases, and 13 bases lay outside the gene matches. Here the CDR3 DNA reads TGTGCCAGCAGTAATAGCGGGAAGGCCCCCTTCGAGCAGTACTTC. This encodes CASSNSGKAPFEQYF.

The V call is TRBV6-2 or TRBV6-3, the J call TRBJ1-1; the D gene is possibly TRBD1 (5 bases). This CDR3 contains 15 residues. With 5 bases removed from V and 0 bases from J, the gap between germline ends came to 13 bases. Germline V gene lookup returns CDR1 MNHEY and CDR2 SVGEGT. This chain's CDR3 is CASSSYRTMNTEAFF. Here the CDR3 DNA reads TGTGCCAGCAGTAGTTACAGGACGATGAACACTGAAGCTTTCTTT.

The chain links TRBV5-5 to TRBJ1-5, with TRBD1 matching over 7 bases. V was clipped by 0 bases and J by 4 bases; unmatched bases: 13. This CDR3 region has 18 residues. The germline gives CDR1 SGHKS, CDR2 YYEKEE (reference sequence). The chain's CDR3 is CASSLDPQGVVSNQPQHF. For the CDR3, the DNA is TGTGCCAGCAGCTTGGATCCGCAGGGGGTCGTCAGTAATCAGCCCCAGCATTTT.

V usage is TRBV15 and J usage is TRBJ1-5; TRBD1 agrees at 12 bases. Germline values: CDR1 LNHNV, CDR2 YYDKDF (reference sequence). With 2 bases clipped from V and 1 base from J, the junction kept 9 bases outside the gene matches. CDR3 size: 19 residues. CDR3 in amino acids: CATSRSSGQGAWSNQPQHF. The CDR3 region has the DNA TGTGCCACCAGCAGAAGTTCGGGACAGGGGGCTTGGAGCAATCAGCCCCAGCATTTT.

V gene TRBV7-6 combines with J gene TRBJ1-6, with no clear D. The V and J ends lost 0 bases and 4 bases respectively, with 4 bases between them. This CDR3 is built from 14 residues. Germline V CDR1 and CDR2: SGHVS, FNYEAQ. The CDR3 sequence is CASSLAEYNSPLHF. CDR3 bases: TGTGCCAGCAGCTTAGCGGAGTATAATTCACCCCTCCACTTT.

This chain links TRBV7-9 with TRBJ2-3, with TRBD2 matching 10 bases. The CDR3 contains 15 residues. Germline lookup yields CDR1 SEHNR and CDR2 FQNEAQ (reference sequence). The V segment lost 3 bases and the J segment 4 bases; nucleotides outside the gene matches: 4. The CDR3 nucleotides are TGTGCCAGCAGCTTTACTAGCGGGGTTTCAGATACGCAGTATTTT. Protein product: CASSFTSGVSDTQYF.

This chain links TRBV3-1 (or the pseudogene TRBV3-2) with TRBJ1-2, with D tentatively TRBD1 (6 bases). V was pared by 4 bases and J by 0 bases, with 12 bases between. The CDR3 sequence is 15 residues long. Germline V gene sequence: CDR1 LGHDT, CDR2 YNNKEL (reference sequence). The CDR3 here is CASSRGTPANYGYTF. CDR3 DNA sequence: TGTGCCAGCAGCCGCGGGACACCCGCTAACTATGGCTACACCTTC.

The chain carries TRBV5-1 and TRBJ2-3; 12 bases line up with TRBD2. Trimming at V came to 4 bases and at J to 2 bases, leaving 8 bases not matched to a gene. Germline V gives CDR1 SGHRS, CDR2 YFSETQ. This CDR3 has 17 amino acids. As DNA, the CDR3 is TGCGCCAGCAGCCTCACTAGCGGGGGGTTAAACACAGATACGCAGTATTTT. This codes for CASSLTSGGLNTDTQYF.

The gene calls are TRBV3-1 (or the pseudogene TRBV3-2) and TRBJ1-4; D is unresolved. V was trimmed by 2 bases and J by 1 base, leaving 5 bases between them. This CDR3 has 14 residues. Germline assignment: CDR1 LGHDT and CDR2 YNNKEL (reference sequence). CDR3 loop: CASSQSRTNEKLFF. CDR3 bases: TGTGCCAGCAGCCAATCGAGAACTAATGAAAAACTGTTTTTT.

This chain uses TRBV24-1 with TRBJ2-2; no definite D call. The CDR3 contains 12 residues. Germline CDR1 reads KGHDR; CDR2 reads SFDVKD. The V end was cut by 9 bases, the J end by 7 bases, with 11 bases between. Written as DNA, the CDR3 is TGTGCCACCGGCGGTTACCTCGGGGAGCTGTTTTTT. This encodes CATGGYLGELFF.

Here the CDR3 reads CASSLGMKAEAFF. CDR3 sequence (DNA): TGTGCCAGCAGTTTGGGAATGAAGGCTGAAGCTTTCTTT. The chain links TRBV28 to TRBJ1-1; no clear D. The germline V gene encodes CDR1 MDHEN and CDR2 SYDVKM. V was trimmed by 3 bases and J by 6 bases, leaving 11 bases between them. This CDR3 is built from 13 residues. Looking up the rest from reference TRBV28 and TRBJ1-1 gives the full variable domain: DVKVTQSSRYLVKRTGEKVFLECVQDMDHENMFWYRQDPGLGLRLIYFSYDVKMKEKGDIPEGYSVSREKKERFSLILESASTNQTSMYLCASSLGMKAEAFFGQGTRLTVV.

The chain links TRBV11-2 to TRBJ2-7; 8 bases are a match to TRBD1. V dropped 0 bases and J dropped 7; count of bases not matched to a gene: 8. The CDR3 is made up of 15 amino acids. In germline, CDR1 is SGHAT, CDR2 FQNNGV. CDR3 protein: CASSLDPTGGREQYF. The CDR3 DNA reads as TGTGCCAGCAGCTTAGACCCTACAGGGGGAAGGGAGCAGTACTTC.

This chain links TRBV28 with TRBJ1-2; 8 nucleotides align to TRBD1. The CDR3 spans 14 residues. Germline loops: CDR1 MDHEN, CDR2 SYDVKM. The trim removed 6 bases at V and 7 bases at J, leaving 10 bases unmatched. CDR3 protein: CASSPPRQGAGYTF. CDR3 coding DNA: TGTGCCAGCAGCCCCCCCCGGCAGGGGGCTGGCTACACCTTC.

The chain recombines TRBV25-1 with TRBJ1-1, with a tentative D call TRBD1 (6 bases). Looked up from germline, CDR1 is MGHDK and CDR2 is SYGVNS. The CDR3 has 14 amino acids. Trimming removed 2 bases at V and 4 bases at J, with 11 bases between. CDR3 residues: CASSEGGARTEAFF. The DNA of the CDR3 is TGTGCCAGCAGTGAAGGGGGGGCGCGCACTGAAGCTTTCTTT.

The chain employs TRBV24-1 and TRBJ2-7; D may be TRBD2 (6 bases). The germline V and J ends were trimmed by 5 bases and 3 bases, with 13 bases remaining between them. The CDR3 covers 14 residues. The germline CDR1 and CDR2 sequences are KGHDR and SFDVKD. The CDR3 reads CATSAAGSDYEQYF. DNA of the CDR3: TGTGCCACCAGTGCTGCGGGGTCGGACTACGAGCAGTACTTC.

The chain has TRBV11-2 and TRBJ2-7, with 8 bases aligning to TRBD1. This CDR3 is built from 14 residues. Germline assignment: CDR1 SGHAT and CDR2 FQNNGV. V trimming: 5 bases; J trimming: 3 bases; junction bases outside the gene matches: 6. This CDR3 is CASSPWTGHYEQYF. CDR3 coding DNA: TGTGCCAGCAGCCCCTGGACAGGGCACTACGAGCAGTACTTC. The whole variable domain, filled in from reference TRBV11-2 and TRBJ2-7, reads EAGVAQSPRYKIIEKRQSVAFWCNPISGHATLYWYQQILGQGPKLLIQFQNNGVVDDSQLPKDRFSAERLKGVDSTLKIQPAKLEDSAVYLCASSPWTGHYEQYFGPGTRLTVT.

The rearrangement links TRBV27 to TRBJ1-2, with 8 positions matching TRBD1. The ends lost 10 bases at V and 6 bases at J; junction bases unmatched: 4. The CDR3 length is 11 residues. Germline loops: CDR1 MNHEY, CDR2 SMNVEV (reference sequence). CDR3 region: CAIRDRNGYTF. The CDR3 nucleotides are TGTGCCATCAGGGACAGGAATGGCTACACCTTC.

The chain carries TRBV24-1 and TRBJ2-3; tentatively, D is TRBD2 (6 bases). The CDR3 runs to 16 residues. The germline V gene encodes CDR1 KGHDR and CDR2 SFDVKD. Trimming stripped 4 bases from V and 4 bases from J, with 17 bases between. CDR3 nucleotides: TGTGCCACCAGTGACCGGGACTTAGGGCTGCCAGATACGCAGTATTTT. Translating gives CATSDRDLGLPDTQYF.